Listed below are T cell receptor beta chains from one sample, sequenced in a study of shared clonotypes between healthy human individuals. Clones were sequenced by immunoSEQ multiplex PCR, and TCRdb holds only the in-frame ones, with some missing. Of about half a million clones listed, 60% to 85% are singletons. The material sequenced was PBMCs. The receptors come from a woman aged 40 to 50 in good health. Some clones in this sample may be carry-over from other donors' samples. CDR3s include the opening cysteine and the closing phenylalanine or tryptophan. D genes are given only for firm matches. Only part of the rows carry a size: once, few, many, or a class if the clone is expanded.

v_call	clone_size	j_call	d_call	cdr3_nt	cdr3_aa
TRBV5-1	.	TRBJ1-3	.	TGCGCCAGCAGCTTGGTCGGGTCCCCGGGCGGAAACACCATATATTTT	CASSLVGSPGGNTIYF
TRBV4-2	once	TRBJ2-1	.	TGTGCCAGCAGCCAAGATCTTCACACCTACAATGAGCAGTTCTTC	CASSQDLHTYNEQFF
TRBV11-2	.	TRBJ2-5	TRBD1	TGTGCCAGCAGCCCCCGGACAGGGACCGAGGAGACCCAGTACTTC	CASSPRTGTEETQYF
TRBV19	.	TRBJ1-5	TRBD1	TGTGCCAGTAGTATAGGGACAGGCCCCAATCAGCCCCAGCATTTT	CASSIGTGPNQPQHF
TRBV2	.	TRBJ2-1	TRBD2	TGTGCCAGCATGGCGGGACTAGCGGGAAATGAGCAGTTCTTC	CASMAGLAGNEQFF
TRBV5-8	.	TRBJ2-3	.	TGTGCCAGCAGCCCGTGGGGGGGCGAGGGGCAGTATTTT	CASSPWGGEGQYF
TRBV28	.	TRBJ2-2	.	TGTGCCAGCACCCTAGGGGCAAGGGAGCTGTTTTTT	CASTLGARELFF
TRBV10-1	many	TRBJ2-2	TRBD2	TGCGCCAGCAGTGAGGGGACTAGCGGGAACGCGAACACCGGGGAGCTGTTTTTT	CASSEGTSGNANTGELFF
TRBV23-1	few	TRBJ1-2	.	TGCGCCAGCACATCACTAAACTATGGCTACACCTTC	CASTSLNYGYTF
TRBV30	.	TRBJ2-1	TRBD2	TGTGCCTGGAGTGTGCTACTAGCGGCCCCTGGCAATGAGCAGTTCTTC	CAWSVLLAAPGNEQFF
TRBV18	.	TRBJ2-2	TRBD1	TGTGCCAGCTCATACGACAGGGGGCGCACCGGGGAGCTGTTTTTT	CASSYDRGRTGELFF
TRBV28	.	TRBJ2-1	.	TGTGCCAGCAGTTCCCCTCCAGAGGCCAATGAGCAGTTCTTC	CASSSPPEANEQFF
TRBV28	.	TRBJ2-1	TRBD2	TGTGCCAGCGAGCTAGCGGGAGGCCAGAATGAGCAGTTCTTC	CASELAGGQNEQFF
TRBV5-1	.	TRBJ1-3	.	TGCGCCAGCAGCTTAAATGGGGGCTTGGAATTCTCTGGAAACACCATATATTTT	CASSLNGGLEFSGNTIYF
TRBV5-4	.	TRBJ2-7	TRBD2	TGTGCCAGCAGCTTGGGACTAGCGGATTCCTACGAGCAGTACTTC	CASSLGLADSYEQYF
TRBV5-5	few	TRBJ2-3	.	TGTGCCAGCGTCCGGGGGATGACAGATACGCAGTATTTT	CASVRGMTDTQYF
TRBV10-2	.	TRBJ2-1	.	TGCGCCAGCAGTGAGTCCAAGTTTGTTCCGAGGAGTGAGCAGTTCTTC	CASSESKFVPRSEQFF
TRBV7-3	.	TRBJ2-1	.	TGTGCCAGCAGCGTAGGGAACAATGAGCAGTTCTTC	CASSVGNNEQFF
TRBV4-2	.	TRBJ2-7	TRBD2	TGTGCCAGCAGCCAAGGGCCGGGACTAGCGATTTACGAGCAGTACTTC	CASSQGPGLAIYEQYF
TRBV29-1	.	TRBJ2-7	TRBD1	TGCAGCGTTGAAGTACAGGGGTTCTACGAGCAGTACTTC	CSVEVQGFYEQYF
TRBV7-3	.	TRBJ2-1	TRBD2	TGTGCCAGCAGCTTTGGACTAGCGGGTAGTAATGAGCAGTTCTTC	CASSFGLAGSNEQFF
TRBV4-2	.	TRBJ1-2	.	TGTGCCAGCAGCCAAGATTACGGGGACTATGGCTACACCTTC	CASSQDYGDYGYTF
TRBV5-1	.	TRBJ2-2	TRBD2	TGCGCCAGCAGCTATACTAGCGGCGCCACCGGGGAGCTGTTTTTT	CASSYTSGATGELFF
TRBV11-2	.	TRBJ2-2	.	TGTGCCAGCACCCAGCTTGTCGGGGAGCTGTTTTTT	CASTQLVGELFF
TRBV6-1	.	TRBJ1-4	.	TGTGCCAGCAGTGAAGCGGAGAGGGTGGGCGAAAAACTGTTTTTT	CASSEAERVGEKLFF
TRBV13	.	TRBJ1-4	.	TGTGCCAGCAGCTTCTCGACACCTACTAATGAAAAACTGTTTTTT	CASSFSTPTNEKLFF
TRBV6-4	.	TRBJ2-2	.	TGTGCCAGCAGTGTTGAGGGGAACACCGGGGAGCTGTTTTTT	CASSVEGNTGELFF
TRBV11-3	.	TRBJ2-3	TRBD2	TGTGCCAGCAGCTTAGGGCTAGCGGATATCACAGATACGCAGTATTTT	CASSLGLADITDTQYF
TRBV7-7	.	TRBJ2-1	TRBD1	TGTGCTAGCAGCACCGGGACAGGGTTGTACAATGAGCAGTTCTTC	CASSTGTGLYNEQFF
TRBV27	.	TRBJ2-7	TRBD1	TGTGCCAGCAGTTTTGCCGGGACAGTAGTCGAGCAGTACTTC	CASSFAGTVVEQYF
TRBV7-2	once	TRBJ2-7	.	TGTGCCAGCAGCCCCGCAGCCTTTGGCGAGCAGTACTTC	CASSPAAFGEQYF
TRBV7-2	.	TRBJ2-3	.	TGTGCCAGCAGCCCGCGGCCCGATAGCGCCTCGCAGTATTTT	CASSPRPDSASQYF
TRBV10-3	.	TRBJ2-1	.	TGTGCCATCAGCCCCTCACGGGACTACAATGAGCAGTTCTTC	CAISPSRDYNEQFF
TRBV5-1	.	TRBJ1-2	TRBD1	TGCGCCAGCAGCGGACAGGAACGGGATGGCTACACCTTC	CASSGQERDGYTF
TRBV29-1	.	TRBJ1-2	.	TGCAGCGCAGGCGGGGGGCGCGAGGACTATGGCTACACCTTC	CSAGGGREDYGYTF
TRBV28	.	TRBJ1-2	.	TGTGCCAGCAGTCCGGGGACCGAGCACTATGGCTACACCTTC	CASSPGTEHYGYTF
TRBV10-3	once	TRBJ1-1	TRBD1	TGTGCCATCAGTGTCAGGGGGGGGGAGACTGAAGCTTTCTTT	CAISVRGGETEAFF
TRBV7-8	once	TRBJ2-1	.	TGTGCCAGCACCCGGGGGTTCGGGAACAATGAGCAGTTCTTC	CASTRGFGNNEQFF
TRBV7-9	.	TRBJ2-7	TRBD1	TGTGCCAGCAGCTTCAGGGACAGGGACATCTACGAGCAGTACTTC	CASSFRDRDIYEQYF
TRBV7-6	.	TRBJ1-1	.	TGTGCCAGCAGCTCCAGGGGAACCGAGAACACTGAAGCTTTCTTT	CASSSRGTENTEAFF
TRBV5-1	.	TRBJ2-1	TRBD2	TGCGCCAGCAACGACGGGAGGGCCCGGGATGAGCAGTTCTTC	CASNDGRARDEQFF
TRBV10-3	once	TRBJ2-7	TRBD2	TGTGCCATCAGTGAGTCTCCAGCGGGGCACTACGAGCAGTACTTC	CAISESPAGHYEQYF
TRBV10-3	.	TRBJ1-2	TRBD1	TGTGCCATCACCCCCCGGGACAGTAACTATGGCTACACCTTC	CAITPRDSNYGYTF
TRBV6-5	.	TRBJ1-2	TRBD1	TGTGCCAGCAGCCTCAACAGGGGTGATGGCTACACCTTC	CASSLNRGDGYTF
TRBV13	.	TRBJ1-2	TRBD1	TGTGCCAGCAGCTTAGGGACAGGGCGTGACTATGGCTACACCTTC	CASSLGTGRDYGYTF
TRBV7-9	.	TRBJ2-6	TRBD1	TGTGCCAGCAGCCCTCCAGGGGGCTTTGCTGGGGCCAACGTCCTGACTTTC	CASSPPGGFAGANVLTF
TRBV7-9	.	TRBJ2-5	.	TGTGCCAGCAGCTTGGGCCTGGGCTCAGGACAAGAGACCCAGTACTTC	CASSLGLGSGQETQYF